The present T cell receptor (beta chain) was sequenced within a study of T-cell reconstitution after alpha-beta-depleted transplantation in children. CDR3 length: 15 residues. Trimming shortened V by 1 base and J by 4 bases, and 14 bases separated the two germline ends. Looked up from germline, CDR1 is LGHDT and CDR2 is YNNKEL (reference sequence). Study-level findings and limits: Where some patients showed high TCRbeta diversity at day 60, it came from recipient T cells and thymic progenitors that had survived.

Concerning this clonotype: Its antigen remains unknown.

Unique molecular identifiers featured in how the TCRbeta library was prepared. TCRdb independently ran MiXCR on the PCR reads; one entry per CDR3 protein. Of 300,000 to 400,000 distinct CDR3 sequences detected, about a quarter appear once; the ten largest clones hold over 9.5%. This sequence was found in a male patient younger than 18 who had a stem cell transplant for acute lymphoblastic leukemia, so the T cells may come from the graft donor. The V call is TRBV3-1, the J call TRBJ2-7, with D perhaps TRBD1 or TRBD2 (5 bases each). The starting material was PBMCs, mostly from graft donor cells, obtained 180 days after TCRalphabeta/CD19-depleted stem cell transplant. CDR3 residues: CASSQGFGDPYEQYF. CDR3 nucleotides: TGTGCCAGCAGCCAAGGTTTCGGGGACCCTTACGAGCAGTACTTC.